This T cell receptor (beta chain) derives from a study of response to subunit inactivated influenza vaccine. This clonotype has just a few counts. What it binds is not known. This CDR3 spans 13 amino acids. Trimming shortened V by 3 bases and J by 6 bases, and 12 bases separated the two germline ends. The germline V gene encodes CDR1 GTSNPN and CDR2 SVGIG (reference sequence). TCRdb used MiXCR to reprocess the RT-PCR reads, holding one entry per CDR3 protein. The sample has some 600,000 distinct CDR3 sequences, approximately 15% seen once. Study results and limitations: Every seasonal influenza vaccination brings in few new T cells, the authors suggested.

Specimen: PBMCs from blood, collected about 14 days before vaccination. The chain has TRBV30 and TRBJ1-5, with D possibly TRBD1 on 5 matching bases. This receptor was obtained from a man over 45 who received an inactivated influenza vaccine. The CDR3 loop is CAWSPGWAQPQHF. Written as DNA, the CDR3 is TGTGCCTGGAGCCCAGGGTGGGCTCAGCCCCAGCATTTT.